These T cell receptor beta chains were read from a single sample in a study of shared clonotypes between healthy human individuals. The protocol was immunoSEQ multiplex PCR, while the TCRdb copy is restricted to in-frame clones and leaves out a portion. The sample contains about 2.1 million clones, roughly 91% of which appear only once. The sequencing input was naive CD8+ T cells from PBMCs. These receptors all stem from a man between 18 and 35 years old in good health. Some clones in this sample may be carry-over from other donors' samples. Each CDR3 is given with its conserved first and last residue. The order of the fields is V gene, D gene, CDR3 length, clone size, J gene, CDR3 DNA, CDR3 protein. D genes are given only for firm matches. Some rows have no size entry. The others give once, few or many, or a class for an expanded clone.

TRBV27,-,11,once,TRBJ2-1,TGTGCCAGCAGTTTAGGGACAGAGCAGTTCTTC,CASSLGTEQFF
TRBV7-9,TRBD2,16,-,TRBJ2-7,TGTGCCAGCAGCTTAGGACTGGGGGGACTAGACTACGAGCAGTACTTC,CASSLGLGGLDYEQYF
TRBV14,-,13,-,TRBJ2-7,TGTGCCAGCAGCCAGGGCAGGGCTTACGAGCAGTACTTC,CASSQGRAYEQYF
TRBV7-9,-,15,-,TRBJ2-3,TGTGCCAGCAGCTTAAATAGCGCGGGCTCAGATACGCAGTATTTT,CASSLNSAGSDTQYF
TRBV11-2,-,16,-,TRBJ1-1,TGTGCCAGCAGCTCTTACCCCGTCGGGGGGAACACTGAAGCTTTCTTT,CASSSYPVGGNTEAFF
TRBV13,TRBD1,13,-,TRBJ1-3,TGTGCCAGCAGCATGGGACAGGTACACACCATATATTTT,CASSMGQVHTIYF
TRBV5-1,TRBD1,14,-,TRBJ1-4,TGCGCCAGCAGCCCCGGACAGGGGTATGAAAAACTGTTTTTT,CASSPGQGYEKLFF
TRBV5-1,-,13,-,TRBJ2-5,TGCGCCAGCAGCTTGTCAGGGGTAGAGACCCAGTACTTC,CASSLSGVETQYF
TRBV10-3,-,13,-,TRBJ2-6,TGTGCCATCAGTGGCGCCGGGGCCAACGTCCTGACTTTC,CAISGAGANVLTF
TRBV19,-,14,-,TRBJ2-7,TGTGCCAGTAGTATGGACCTCGAGGCCTACGAGCAGTACTTC,CASSMDLEAYEQYF
TRBV27,-,13,-,TRBJ2-1,TGTGCCAGCAGTTTAAGCTTTGAGAGAGAGCAGTTCTTC,CASSLSFEREQFF
TRBV28,-,16,-,TRBJ1-4,TGTGCCAGCAGTGCTCCGGGGGGAAGGTTTGGTGAAAAACTGTTTTTT,CASSAPGGRFGEKLFF
TRBV9,TRBD2,14,-,TRBJ2-5,TGTGCCAGCAGCGGGGGACTAGACCAAGAGACCCAGTACTTC,CASSGGLDQETQYF
TRBV10-3,-,12,-,TRBJ2-7,TGTGCCATCAGCGACTCGGGCTACGAGCAGTACTTC,CAISDSGYEQYF
TRBV27,-,18,-,TRBJ1-5,TGTGCCAGCAGTTTAGGGTTTGTAGGCTCCCATAGCAATCAGCCCCAGCATTTT,CASSLGFVGSHSNQPQHF
TRBV30,-,15,-,TRBJ2-5,TGTGCCTGGAACTTGGCAGGATCGTACCAAGAGACCCAGTACTTC,CAWNLAGSYQETQYF
TRBV28,-,19,-,TRBJ2-1,TGTGCCAGCAGTTTAATGAGGACTCGTAGCCTAGCTCCGTTTGATGAGCAGTTCTTC,CASSLMRTRSLAPFDEQFF
TRBV19,-,17,-,TRBJ1-1,TGTGCCAGTAGTATAGATCAAAGTCGGGGGGCTCCCACTGAAGCTTTCTTT,CASSIDQSRGAPTEAFF
TRBV14,-,14,-,TRBJ1-1,TGTGCCAGCAGCCTCATAGGGGGATGGACTGAAGCTTTCTTT,CASSLIGGWTEAFF
TRBV4-1,TRBD1,15,once,TRBJ2-3,TGCGCCAGCAGCAAAACAGGGGGAGACACAGATACGCAGTATTTT,CASSKTGGDTDTQYF
TRBV27,-,12,few,TRBJ1-1,TGTGCCAGCAGATTCGCAGACACTGAAGCTTTCTTT,CASRFADTEAFF
TRBV11-2,-,15,-,TRBJ1-1,TGTGCCAGCAGCGACCGGGACTTCAGGAACACTGAAGCTTTCTTT,CASSDRDFRNTEAFF
TRBV11-2,-,16,-,TRBJ1-4,TGTGCCAGCAGCTTAGGGGTACAGGTCCGAGGTGAAAAACTGTTTTTT,CASSLGVQVRGEKLFF
TRBV30,TRBD1,19,-,TRBJ1-2,TGTGCCTGGAGTGATCTCCTTTACCAGGGGGCGCTAGGGAACTATGGCTACACCTTC,CAWSDLLYQGALGNYGYTF
TRBV27,-,15,-,TRBJ1-5,TGTGCCAGCACCTCAGAGGATTATAGCAATCAGCCCCAGCATTTT,CASTSEDYSNQPQHF
TRBV25-1,-,17,-,TRBJ2-1,TGTGCCAGCTCGCAAGCGTGGGGGCAGGACTCCTACAATGAGCAGTTCTTC,CASSQAWGQDSYNEQFF
TRBV27,-,15,-,TRBJ1-1,TGTGCCAGCAGTCGAGGGATCTGGGGGCAAACTGAAGCTTTCTTT,CASSRGIWGQTEAFF
TRBV28,TRBD2,15,-,TRBJ2-7,TGTGCCAGCAGTTTTCCCCCAGGCGGGAGCTACGAGCAGTACTTC,CASSFPPGGSYEQYF
TRBV19,TRBD2,12,-,TRBJ2-1,TGTGCCAGTAGAAACGGACTAGGTGAGCAGTTCTTC,CASRNGLGEQFF
TRBV10-3,TRBD1,14,few,TRBJ2-7,TGTGCCATCAGCGAAGGGACAGAGTCCTACGAGCAGTACTTC,CAISEGTESYEQYF
TRBV18,-,14,-,TRBJ1-1,TGTGCCAGCTCACCCGACCGAGGGGACACTGAAGCTTTCTTT,CASSPDRGDTEAFF
TRBV11-3,-,19,-,TRBJ2-4,TGTGCCAGCAGCCTAGCTTCTGACCGTCCCAAACTAGCCAAAAACATTCAGTACTTC,CASSLASDRPKLAKNIQYF
TRBV14,-,17,-,TRBJ2-2,TGTGCCAGCAGCCTCATAAGAGGACAGTCAGGCACCGGGGAGCTGTTTTTT,CASSLIRGQSGTGELFF
TRBV25-1,TRBD2,11,-,TRBJ2-7,TGTGCCAGAGAAGGACTAGCGGACAGCTTGTTC,CAREGLADSLF
TRBV28,-,16,once,TRBJ2-2,TGTGCCAGCAGTTTAGGATTCGCTACACGGGCCGGGGAGCTGTTTTTT,CASSLGFATRAGELFF
TRBV4-1,TRBD2,17,-,TRBJ2-1,TGCGCCAGCAGCCAAGGCCCCTCTAGCGGGAGTTTGTATGAGCAGTTCTTC,CASSQGPSSGSLYEQFF
TRBV7-9,TRBD1,13,-,TRBJ2-7,TGTGCCAGCAGTCCGGGACAGGACTACGAGCAGTACTTC,CASSPGQDYEQYF
TRBV2,TRBD1,17,-,TRBJ2-7,TGTGCCAGCAGTTTGAATCCGCCGGGACAGGGGTACCTCGAGCAGTACTTC,CASSLNPPGQGYLEQYF
TRBV29-1,-,13,-,TRBJ2-7,TGCAGCGTTACCGGGACACCTACCTACGAGCAGTACTTC,CSVTGTPTYEQYF
TRBV28,-,16,-,TRBJ2-5,TGTGCCAGCAGTTTATTCGTGGACTACGGGGCGGAGACCCAGTACTTC,CASSLFVDYGAETQYF
TRBV5-1,-,14,once,TRBJ2-7,TGCGCCAGCTCCCTAACCGGGACACCCTACGAGCAGTACTTC,CASSLTGTPYEQYF
TRBV7-6,-,13,-,TRBJ2-7,TGTGCCAGCAGCCCCGGACGGACCTACGAGCAGTACTTC,CASSPGRTYEQYF
TRBV4-2,TRBD1,14,-,TRBJ2-7,TGTGCCAGCAGCCAAGTGGGACAGGGCAACGAGCAGTACTTC,CASSQVGQGNEQYF
TRBV9,TRBD2,16,-,TRBJ2-1,TGTGCCAGCAGCGCCGACACTAGCGGGAGAGTATATGAGCAGTTCTTC,CASSADTSGRVYEQFF
TRBV11-3,TRBD2,15,-,TRBJ2-7,TGTGCCAGCAGCTTAAATGGCGGGAGTGCCTACGAGCAGTACTTC,CASSLNGGSAYEQYF
TRBV13,-,14,once,TRBJ2-5,TGTGCCAGCAGCTTATGGGGCTTCCAAGAGACCCAGTACTTC,CASSLWGFQETQYF
TRBV7-9,-,12,-,TRBJ1-2,TGTGCCAGCATTGGCAGGGACTATGGCTACACCTTC,CASIGRDYGYTF
TRBV7-3,-,19,-,TRBJ2-1,TGTGCCAGCAGCTCACACGATAGGTGGGCGGAAACCTCCTACAATGAGCAGTTCTTC,CASSSHDRWAETSYNEQFF
TRBV7-9,TRBD2,16,-,TRBJ2-1,TGTGCCAGCAGCTTAGTGTCGGGACTAGTCGACAATGAGCAGTTCTTC,CASSLVSGLVDNEQFF
TRBV6-6,-,14,-,TRBJ2-7,TGTGCCAGCAGTCCCCAGAGGGCCGCCAACGAGCAGTACTTC,CASSPQRAANEQYF
TRBV5-6,TRBD1,17,-,TRBJ2-2,TGTGCCAGCAGCCGCCTGGGACAGGGGGTAGGAACCGGGGAGCTGTTTTTT,CASSRLGQGVGTGELFF
TRBV2,-,15,-,TRBJ1-1,TGTGCCAGCAGTGACCGGGGATTCCCTAACACTGAAGCTTTCTTT,CASSDRGFPNTEAFF
TRBV27,-,14,few,TRBJ2-1,TGTGCCAGCGGTGGTGGGACCACATACAATGAGCAGTTCTTC,CASGGGTTYNEQFF
TRBV19,-,14,-,TRBJ1-1,TGTGCCAGTACCTATACTTGGGGAAAGACTGAAGCTTTCTTT,CASTYTWGKTEAFF
TRBV29-1,-,9,-,TRBJ2-1,TGCAGCGTTGGGCGTGAGCAGTTCTTC,CSVGREQFF